This T cell receptor (beta chain) was recorded in a study of CD8+CD57+ T cells in acquired aplastic anemia. The germline V gene has CDR1 SGHTA and CDR2 FQGTGA. The CDR3 extends over 15 amino acids. After removal of 6 bases from V and 16 bases from J, the junction contained 18 bases not matched to a gene. Genomic DNA, serving as template, underwent TCR beta VDJ and CDR3 profiling. TCRdb called the reads again in MiXCR, with one record for every CDR3 protein. The profile shows just over 400,000 distinct CDR3 sequences, 55% to 70% of them singletons. This rearrangement joins TRBV7-3 to TRBJ1-5; TRBD1 matches at 10 bases. Material: sorted CD4+, CD8+, or CD8+CD57+ T cells (not recorded which) from PBMCs. The sequence was collected from a human donor in good health, serving as a control. CDR3 sequence reads: CASSPTGGPDAFFHF. The CDR3 DNA sequence: TGTGCCAGCAGTCCGACAGGGGGCCCTGATGCTTTCTTTCATTTT.